This is a list of T cell receptor beta chains from one sample in a study of technical replicates of blood from several donors. Data came from immunoSEQ multiplex PCR; TCRdb stores just in-frame clones and leaves some out. Found here are 90,000 to 100,000 clones, approximately 94% of them singletons; the top ten hold 0.22%. Material: T cells isolated from PBMCs. These receptors were taken from a human donor in good health. The CDR3 runs from the conserved cysteine through the conserved F or W. The order of the fields is J gene, clone size, D gene, V gene, CDR3 protein, CDR3 DNA. D genes are given only for firm matches. The size field is filled for only some rows; it gives once, few, many or a size class.

>TRBJ2-5|NA|TRBD2|TRBV15
CATWASGQETQYF
TGTGCCACCTGGGCTAGCGGGCAAGAGACCCAGTACTTC
>TRBJ2-5|NA|NA|TRBV7-8
CASSPVTGPLETQYF
TGTGCCAGCAGCCCCGTAACAGGACCCTTGGAGACCCAGTACTTC
>TRBJ2-5|NA|TRBD2|TRBV27
CASSLFFWGLAGTLPDKETQYF
TGTGCCAGCAGTTTATTTTTTTGGGGTCTAGCGGGAACCCTGCCAGATAAAGAGACCCAGTACTTC
>TRBJ1-3|once|NA|TRBV5-4
CASSHGGAGNTIYF
TGTGCCAGCAGCCATGGGGGGGCTGGAAACACCATATATTTT
>TRBJ2-5|few|TRBD2|TRBV6-1
CAGTRTSGGRETQYF
TGTGCCGGCACCCGGACTAGCGGGGGCCGGGAGACCCAGTACTTC
>TRBJ1-1|NA|NA|TRBV11-3
CASSLPRQAVNTEAFF
TGTGCCAGCAGCCTCCCCCGACAGGCTGTTAACACTGAAGCTTTCTTT
>TRBJ2-2|NA|TRBD2|TRBV4-1
CASSLSGLSNTGELFF
TGCGCCAGCAGCCTTTCGGGACTATCGAACACCGGGGAGCTGTTTTTT
>TRBJ1-4|NA|TRBD1|TRBV2
CASWDSEKLFF
TGTGCCAGTTGGGACAGTGAAAAACTGTTTTTT
>TRBJ2-5|once|NA|TRBV6-6
CASRGRFGGQTQYF
TGTGCCAGCAGGGGGAGGTTTGGCGGGCAAACCCAGTACTTC
>TRBJ2-7|few|NA|TRBV10-1
CASSPSTYEQYF
TGCGCCAGCAGTCCGAGTACCTACGAGCAGTACTTC
>TRBJ2-7|NA|TRBD1|TRBV19
CASSRGDRGPYEQYF
TGTGCCAGTAGCCGGGGGGACAGGGGGCCCTACGAGCAGTACTTC
>TRBJ1-6|NA|NA|TRBV27
CASRPTLFRQTNSPLHF
TGTGCCAGCAGACCGACGCTATTTCGACAGACTAATTCACCCCTCCACTTT
>TRBJ1-1|NA|TRBD1|TRBV5-1
CASSLATGIPEAFF
TGCGCCAGCAGCTTGGCGACAGGGATACCTGAAGCTTTCTTT
>TRBJ1-4|NA|TRBD1|TRBV4-1
CASSQDRVREKLFF
TGCGCCAGCAGCCAGGACAGGGTCCGGGAAAAACTGTTTTTT
>TRBJ1-2|NA|NA|TRBV10-3
CARKTYGYTF
TGTGCCAGAAAGACATATGGCTACACCTTC
>TRBJ2-3|NA|TRBD1|TRBV4-2
CASSHYSGQGYTDTQYF
TGTGCCAGCAGCCACTACTCGGGACAGGGGTACACAGATACGCAGTATTTT
>TRBJ1-3|NA|NA|TRBV7-9
CASSLAGRGNTIYF
TGTGCCAGCAGCTTGGCCGGGAGGGGAAACACCATATATTTT
>TRBJ2-1|NA|TRBD2|TRBV10-1
CASSPPGAGGYNEQFF
TGCGCCAGCAGCCCCCCCGGTGCCGGGGGGTACAATGAGCAGTTCTTC
>TRBJ1-1|few|TRBD1|TRBV5-4
CASSWGQGDTEAFF
TGTGCCAGCAGCTGGGGACAGGGGGACACTGAAGCTTTCTTT